The 28 T cell receptor beta chains in this list originate from one sample, sequenced in a study of spatial heterogeneity in lung cancer. TCRdb analysed the 5' RACE reads with MiXCR anew, one entry per CDR3 protein. The table shows fewer than 20,000 distinct CDR3 sequences, with about 22% occurring only once. Specified time point: sample taken at primary tumor resection. The input material, whole RNA from tumor, nontumor lung or frozen PBMC, was sequenced unsorted. The source was PBMCs, collected at surgery. These receptors all come from a female donor with early-stage non-small cell lung cancer.

In its sample, this clonotype was seen many times. The gene calls are TRBV6-5 and TRBJ2-3; no firm D call. The CDR3 is made up of 14 amino acids. Germline V CDR1 and CDR2: MNHEY, SVGAGI. V gave up 6 bases and J gave up 0 bases, with 10 bases separating them. CDR3 protein: CASSVRRSTDTQYF. The CDR3 nucleotides read TGTGCCAGCAGCGTTAGGCGTAGCACAGATACGCAGTATTTT.

This clonotype was detected ten times or more. This chain uses TRBV12-3 or TRBV12-4 with TRBJ2-7; D is ambiguous. The CDR3 loop spans 13 amino acids. V lost 6 bases and J lost 2, with 11 bases in between. CDR3 residues: CASSTGSPYEQYF. The CDR3, as DNA: TGTGCCAGCAGCACCGGATCCCCCTACGAGCAGTACTTC.

In its sample, this clonotype was seen many times. Here the CDR3 reads CASSPGGRGSYGYTF. The CDR3 DNA follows: TGTGCCAGCAGTCCTGGAGGCAGGGGATCCTATGGCTACACCTTC. The rearrangement links TRBV27 to TRBJ1-2; TRBD1 is a possible D gene (6 bases). V gave up 5 bases and J gave up 4 bases, with 17 bases separating them. Germline V CDR1 and CDR2: MNHEY, SMNVEV (reference sequence). The CDR3 has 15 residues.

Within the sample, this clonotype is medium-sized. The rearrangement uses TRBV7-2 and TRBJ2-3; TRBD1 or TRBD2 may be the D gene (6 bases each). Germline values: CDR1 SGHTA, CDR2 FQGNSA. V gave up 2 bases and J gave up 5 bases, with 14 bases separating them. The CDR3 runs 15 residues. For the CDR3, the DNA is TGTGCCAGCAGCTTAATGTGGGGGGCGGGAGATACGCAGTATTTT. Encoded protein: CASSLMWGAGDTQYF. Full variable domain (outside the CDR3, taken from reference TRBV7-2 and TRBJ2-3): GAGVSQSPSNKVTEKGKDVELRCDPISGHTALYWYRQSLGQGLEFLIYFQGNSAPDKSGLPSDRFSAERTGGSVSTLTIQRTQQEDSAVYLCASSLMWGAGDTQYFGPGTRLTVL.

V is TRBV20-1 and J is TRBJ1-6, with D hard to call. Per germline, CDR1 DFQATT and CDR2 SNEGSKA (reference sequence). Trimming cost V 5 bases and J 7 bases, with 9 bases left between them. This CDR3 is 12 amino acids long. This CDR3 is CSAAHSNSPLHF. For the CDR3, the DNA is TGCAGTGCTGCTCACAGCAATTCACCCCTCCACTTT.

This clonotype was found many times. This chain connects TRBV10-3 to TRBJ2-5; 9 bases are shared with TRBD1. The CDR3 sequence is 17 residues long. V dropped 2 bases and J dropped 5; count of bases not matched to a gene: 12. Per the germline V gene, CDR1 is ENHRY and CDR2 is SYGVKD. The DNA for the CDR3 is TGTGCCATCAGTGAGCCATTACTGACAGGGGGGTCTGAGACCCAGTACTTC. Its translation: CAISEPLLTGGSETQYF.

This clonotype was detected many times. V and J are TRBV20-1 and TRBJ2-7; 11 bases are shared with TRBD1. V lost 1 base to trimming and J lost 9 bases; unmatched junction nucleotides: 8. The CDR3 runs 14 residues. Looked up from germline, CDR1 is DFQATT and CDR2 is SNEGSKA (reference sequence). The CDR3 region has the DNA TGCAGTGCTAGAGCGGGACAGGGGGTTGTCAGGCAGTACTTC. Protein product: CSARAGQGVVRQYF.

This clonotype was recorded at least ten times. V is TRBV5-1 and J is TRBJ2-6; D gene ambiguous. Germline V CDR1 and CDR2: SGHRS, YFSETQ. The CDR3 extends over 15 amino acids. The V end was cut by 4 bases, the J end by 0 bases, with 8 bases between. The CDR3 nucleotides read TGCGCCAGCAGCGACCGAGGCTCTGGGGCCAACGTCCTGACTTTC. Residues: CASSDRGSGANVLTF.

The chain joins TRBV20-1 to TRBJ2-7; D might be TRBD2 (6 bases). The CDR3 runs to 15 residues. V was trimmed by 2 bases and J by 1 base, leaving 15 bases between them. Germline V gene data show CDR1 as DFQATT and CDR2 as SNEGSKA (reference sequence). The CDR3 DNA is TGCAGTGCTAGAATTTCATCCGGGAGTTCCTACGAGCAGTACTTC. Translating gives CSARISSGSSYEQYF.

The chain carries TRBV7-2 and TRBJ1-1; D remains unclear. The germline CDR1 and CDR2 sequences are SGHTA and FQGNSA. The V gene lost 1 base and the J gene lost 5 bases, with 14 bases spanning the gap. The CDR3 is made up of 15 amino acids. CDR3 in amino acids: CASSLGGVLGTEAFF. Written as DNA, the CDR3 is TGTGCCAGCAGCTTAGGGGGAGTTTTGGGGACTGAAGCTTTCTTT.

The table lists this clonotype with a few counts. The V gene is TRBV19, the J gene TRBJ1-5; D not certain. CDR1 and CDR2 (germline): LNHDA, SQIVND (reference sequence). Trimming removed 7 bases at V and 0 bases at J, with 16 bases between. The CDR3 sequence is 16 residues long. Here the CDR3 reads CASTTALRRSNQPQHF. The CDR3, as DNA: TGTGCCAGTACTACCGCCCTACGGCGTAGCAATCAGCCCCAGCATTTT.

This clonotype was observed at least ten times. The chain employs TRBV5-6 and TRBJ1-2, with D perhaps TRBD1 (5 bases). The CDR3 consists of 13 residues. The germline V gene has CDR1 SGHDT and CDR2 YYEEEE. The V end was cut by 1 base, the J end by 3 bases, with 7 bases between. The CDR3 loop is CASSLTGYYGYTF. DNA for the CDR3: TGTGCCAGCAGCTTGACAGGCTACTATGGCTACACCTTC.

The sample holds many counts of this clonotype. The rearrangement links TRBV27 to TRBJ2-2; 7 bases line up with TRBD1. CDR1 is MNHEY and CDR2 is SMNVEV in the germline V gene (reference sequence). The CDR3 consists of 18 residues. V gave up 7 bases and J gave up 0 bases; unmatched junction bases: 14. The chain's CDR3 is CASTRRPPTGTNTGELFF. In DNA, the CDR3 is TGTGCCAGCACCCGACGACCCCCGACAGGGACGAACACCGGGGAGCTGTTTTTT.

The chain uses TRBV28 and TRBJ2-7, with D perhaps TRBD1 or TRBD2 (5 bases each). The CDR3 has 14 amino acids. Trimming took 7 bases from V and 2 from J, leaving 15 bases between them. Germline CDR1 and CDR2: MDHEN and SYDVKM. The CDR3 coding sequence is TGTGCCAGCACCGGGGCACCGGAAACCTACGAGCAGTACTTC. Protein sequence: CASTGAPETYEQYF.

This clonotype was observed a handful of times. The rearrangement links TRBV7-9 to TRBJ2-3; D unresolved. Trimming pared 1 base from V and 3 bases from J, leaving 5 bases between. This CDR3 is 13 amino acids long. The germline gives CDR1 SEHNR, CDR2 FQNEAQ (reference sequence). CDR3 bases: TGTGCCAGCAGCTTAGGCGGAACAGATACGCAGTATTTT. Encoded protein: CASSLGGTDTQYF. Using reference TRBV7-9 and TRBJ2-3 for the parts outside the CDR3, the full variable domain is DTGVSQNPRHKITKRGQNVTFRCDPISEHNRLYWYRQTLGQGPEFLTYFQNEAQLEKSRLLSDRFSAERPKGSFSTLEIQRTEQGDSAMYLCASSLGGTDTQYFGPGTRLTVL.

This clonotype was seen repeatedly, ten times or more. The rearrangement links TRBV20-1 to TRBJ2-5, with no clear D. This CDR3 region has 14 residues. V was cut by 1 base and J by 1 base, with 10 bases left in between. Germline V gene sequence: CDR1 DFQATT, CDR2 SNEGSKA (reference sequence). In DNA form, the CDR3 reads TGCAGTGCTAGAGTCCTGGGTCTCCAAGAGACCCAGTACTTC. Its protein product is CSARVLGLQETQYF.

There are many counts of this clonotype. This chain uses TRBV7-2 with TRBJ1-2; 8 bases align to TRBD1. This CDR3 contains 17 residues. CDR1 is SGHTA and CDR2 is FQGNSA in the germline V gene. Trimming removed 5 bases from V and 9 bases from J; junction bases left unmatched: 20. In DNA form, the CDR3 reads TGTGCCAGCAGCGGACTGGGGAACCCAGGACAGGGTGTAAGCTACACCTTC. This gives the protein CASSGLGNPGQGVSYTF.

This clonotype was counted once. The chain couples TRBV27 to TRBJ2-6; D is unclear. Germline V CDR1 and CDR2: MNHEY, SMNVEV (reference sequence). This CDR3 contains 15 residues. V lost 9 bases and J lost 0, with 12 bases in between. In DNA, the CDR3 is TGTGCCAGTCTTTCACCTAGCTCTGGGGCCAACGTCCTGACTTTC. Translation gives CASLSPSSGANVLTF. The full variable domain, with the rest looked up from reference TRBV27 and TRBJ2-6, is EAQVTQNPRYLITVTGKKLTVTCSQNMNHEYMSWYRQDPGLGLRQIYYSMNVEVTDKGDVPEGYKVSRKEKRNFPLILESPSPNQTSLYFCASLSPSSGANVLTFGAGSRLTVL.

The chain joins TRBV2 to TRBJ2-7, with D unresolved. The ends were cut back, 1 base at V and 2 bases at J, with 6 bases in the middle. Germline CDR1 and CDR2: SNHLY and FYNNEI. The CDR3 has 13 residues. CDR3 residues: CASSEGSTYEQYV. The CDR3 nucleotides read TGTGCCAGCAGTGAAGGCAGCACCTACGAGCAGTACGTC.

By sample fraction, this clonotype is medium-sized (0.01 to 0.1%). Compared with germline, one end of the junction differs, possibly owing to a read error. The V and J genes are TRBV6-1 and TRBJ2-4; no clear D. The CDR3 length is 12 residues. Germline loops: CDR1 MNHNS, CDR2 SASEGT. CDR3 in amino acids: CASRSESRPLGF. In DNA, the CDR3 is TGTGCCAGTAGGTCTGAAAGCAGGCCTCTAGGCTTC.

This clonotype has at least ten counts. V gene TRBV6-2 or TRBV6-3 combines with J gene TRBJ2-4; 11 nucleotides align to TRBD2. This CDR3 is built from 24 residues. V gave up 0 bases and J gave up 0 bases; unmatched junction bases: 22. Germline V CDR1 and CDR2: MNHEY, SVGEGT. CDR3 sequence (DNA): TGTGCCAGCAGTTACTCTTGGGGGGCCAACGCCGGGACTAGCGGAGAGCTAGCCAAAAACATTCAGTACTTC. Protein sequence: CASSYSWGANAGTSGELAKNIQYF.

This clonotype is medium-sized (0.01 to 0.1%) in the sample. This chain uses TRBV6-2 or TRBV6-3 with TRBJ1-2, with D perhaps TRBD1 (6 bases). V lost 7 bases, J lost 3 bases, and 15 bases lay in between. This CDR3 is built from 14 residues. Germline V gene sequence: CDR1 MNHEY, CDR2 SVGEGT. Here the CDR3 reads CASIPGQGYYGYTF. DNA of the CDR3: TGTGCCAGCATTCCGGGACAAGGATACTATGGCTACACCTTC.

This clonotype was observed at least ten times. The CDR3 here is CASSPWTGANSPLHF. The CDR3 DNA reads TGTGCCAGCTCACCCTGGACAGGGGCCAATTCACCCCTCCACTTT. The chain uses TRBV18 and TRBJ1-6, with 9 bases matching TRBD1. J lost 7 bases, V lost 3 bases, and 4 bases had no gene match. The V gene's germline CDR1 is KGHSH and CDR2 LQKENI. The CDR3 is made up of 15 amino acids.

This clonotype came up many times. For the CDR3, the DNA is TGTGCCACCAGCTCGGACGGGATTTCGGCCGAGCAGTACTTC. Protein sequence: CATSSDGISAEQYF. The chain employs TRBV24-1 and TRBJ2-7, with D possibly being TRBD2 (5 bases). Deletions cut 7 bases from V and 6 bases from J, with 18 bases between. The CDR3 has 14 residues. Per the germline V gene, CDR1 is KGHDR and CDR2 is SFDVKD.

This clonotype appeared many times. This sequence joins TRBV7-2 and TRBJ1-2; TRBD1 agrees at 7 bases. The CDR3 has 14 amino acids. V lost 5 bases, J lost 7 bases, and 10 bases stayed unmatched. Germline CDR1 and CDR2: SGHTA and FQGNSA. This CDR3 reads CASSLRQGVAGYTF. The CDR3 DNA is TGTGCCAGCAGCCTTAGGCAGGGGGTGGCTGGCTACACCTTC. Drawing the rest from reference TRBV7-2 and TRBJ1-2, the complete variable domain is GAGVSQSPSNKVTEKGKDVELRCDPISGHTALYWYRQSLGQGLEFLIYFQGNSAPDKSGLPSDRFSAERTGGSVSTLTIQRTQQEDSAVYLCASSLRQGVAGYTFGSGTRLTVV.

This clonotype was detected ten times or more. The chain combines TRBV27 with TRBJ2-3; 10 bases fit TRBD2. CDR3 length equals 16 residues. Trimming cost V 5 bases and J 9 bases; bases outside gene matches: 14. The V gene's germline CDR1 is MNHEY and CDR2 SMNVEV (reference sequence). As DNA, the CDR3 is TGTGCCAGCAGTCCTCACACTAGCGGGGACACAGGGACGCAGTATTTT. It translates to CASSPHTSGDTGTQYF.

This clonotype has a count of ten or more. An end of the junction differs from the germline gene, which may be a read error. The chain recombines TRBV19 with TRBJ1-1; no definite D call. Germline CDR1 reads LNHDA; CDR2 reads SQIVND (reference sequence). CDR3 length: 14 amino acids. The CDR3 DNA follows: TGTGCCAGTACTATACGGGCGCAGAACACTGAAGCTTTCTTT. This codes for CASTIRAQNTEAFF.

This clonotype was found many times. CDR3 amino acids: CASRPGVDNEQFF. CDR3 nucleotide sequence: TGTGCCAGCAGGCCGGGCGTAGACAATGAGCAGTTCTTC. The J gene is TRBJ2-1, the V gene TRBV2; D ambiguous. Trimming took 6 bases from V and 5 from J, leaving 11 bases between them. The length of the CDR3 is 13 residues. Germline V gives CDR1 SNHLY, CDR2 FYNNEI.